This T cell receptor beta chain was profiled in a study of blood T cells in healthy people across ages. Study-wide context: Capture via template switching afforded approximately one barcoded beta molecule per two T cells. Study findings and constraints: Donors of long life had a larger count of naive CD4+ cells and greater diversity than aged donors. Age showed a roughly linear inverse relationship with TCR beta diversity per million T cells.

Primers used in a second PCR of roughly 6 to 11 cycles were a sample-barcoded 5' primer and a J-beta primer mix. A single record per CDR3 protein comes from TCRdb applying MiXCR to the 5' RACE reads. The sample comprises about 1.6 million distinct CDR3 sequences, 34% of which are singletons, and around 11% rests with the top ten. A minimum of 6 micrograms of total RNA was extracted per sample. The CDR3 totals 16 residues. Germline CDR1 SGHNT, CDR2 YENEEA. V trimming: 5 bases; J trimming: 5 bases; junction bases outside the gene matches: 8. A remark on this clonotype: The antigen is not known.

The V and J genes are TRBV11-3 and TRBJ2-5; 13 nucleotides align to TRBD2. The sample taken for sequencing was blood. This receptor was taken from a woman in her 30s in good health. The CDR3 loop is CASSPGTSGAEETQYF. DNA of the CDR3: TGTGCCAGCAGCCCCGGGACTAGCGGGGCGGAGGAGACCCAGTACTTC.